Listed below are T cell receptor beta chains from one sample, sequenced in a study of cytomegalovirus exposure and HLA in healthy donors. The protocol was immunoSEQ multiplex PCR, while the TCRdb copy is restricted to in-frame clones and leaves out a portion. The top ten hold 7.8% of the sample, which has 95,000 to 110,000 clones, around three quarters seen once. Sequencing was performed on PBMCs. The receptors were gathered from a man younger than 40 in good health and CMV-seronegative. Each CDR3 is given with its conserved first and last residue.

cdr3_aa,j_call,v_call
CASSPNRAAGNQPQHF,TRBJ1-5,TRBV27
CATSRGDGLRQFF,TRBJ2-1,TRBV15
CASGPGQNYGYTF,TRBJ1-2,TRBV5-6
CASSLGGLTNEQFF,TRBJ2-1,TRBV5-8
CASSRDRVNEQYF,TRBJ2-7,TRBV18
CAISDRTIAGAANEQFF,TRBJ2-1,TRBV10-3
CASSFRLAGGTDTQYF,TRBJ2-3,TRBV5-6
CASVIRDRVEQYF,TRBJ2-7,TRBV10-1
CASSLVRVRQVDEQYF,TRBJ2-7,TRBV7-9
CASSLMAGSYEQYF,TRBJ2-7,TRBV27
CASSQGQNYGYTF,TRBJ1-2,TRBV28
CASSFSFRGYQPQHF,TRBJ1-5,TRBV28
CAWSVRGTPTNEQFF,TRBJ2-1,TRBV30
CASSFVMSTEAFF,TRBJ1-1,TRBV28
CASSLQDADYGYTF,TRBJ1-2,TRBV7-8
CASSLGGGFISYEQYF,TRBJ2-7,TRBV5-1
CASSRAASTGELFF,TRBJ2-2,TRBV5-1
CASSSGTVDRLNSPLHF,TRBJ1-6,TRBV5-1
CASSLRYTLHTEAFF,TRBJ1-1,TRBV27
CASSPGEGMSNQPQHF,TRBJ1-5,TRBV18